The source of this T cell receptor beta chain is a study of spatial heterogeneity in lung cancer (dated by TCRdb to the late 2010s). Context from the whole study: Beta-chain transcripts were consistently detected in greater numbers than alpha-chain transcripts, which likely reflects a higher abundance of beta-chain transcripts. Both alpha and beta chains were TCR-sequenced in samples taken at surgery, namely 220 tumor regions, around 64 matched nontumor lung samples and around 53 PBMC samples. The study linked features of the TCR repertoire to counts of nonsynonymous mutations, which were determined by whole-exome sequencing of tumor tissue. In the raw uncorrected reads, each unique combination of TCR and UMI appeared more than ten times on average. In non-small cell lung cancer, the study quantitatively compared TCR alpha and beta repertoires across several tumor regions, matched nontumor lung, and blood. General conclusions and limits of the study: Ubiquitous expanded tumor TCRs were found in blood more often at tumor resection than at routine follow-up. Additional single-cell paired TCR alpha and beta sequencing was considered necessary to confirm, at a functional level, the hypothesis that regional TCRs recognize regional mutations.

This specimen's time point label, interpreted: sample taken at primary tumor resection. Samples were obtained from approximately 72 patients with early-stage, untreated non-small cell lung cancer from the lung TRACERx cohort. Whole RNA extracted from tumor and nontumor lung tissue, or from cryopreserved PBMC samples, was used for TCR sequencing without cell sorting. Patients were selected for TCR sequencing only if sufficient RNA was available from at least two tumor regions. Library method: 5' RACE. Reads for this sample came from a NextSeq 500. The TCR library protocol attached a unique molecular identifier to each TCR cDNA molecule to allow correction of PCR and sequencing errors. As for the original processing: Decombinator tools were used for TCR identification, UMI-based error correction and CDR3 extraction. Expanded TCRs were defined as those above a frequency of 2 per 1,000, corresponding to the top 1% of the tumor frequency distribution. Renyi diversity was calculated using the R vegan package after each repertoire was subsampled 100 times to 5,000 TCRs. CDR3 similarity networks were built from amino acid triplet string-kernel similarity, with CDR3s being connected when pairwise similarity was above 0.82. The public reads were quality trimmed at Q25 with fastp and then assembled into clones with MiXCR by TCRdb, keeping productive beta chains. Every CDR3 protein is listed once, alongside the most common genes and DNA of its rows. None of the V and J calls come from the authors' own analysis; TCRdb made them. The sample records some 21,000 distinct CDR3 sequences, under 5.5% of which are singletons. Of the sample, 7% to 8.5% is held by the ten largest clones.

After removal of 5 bases from V and 8 bases from J, the junction retains 14 bases not matched to a gene. The germline V gene provides CDR1 MDHEN and CDR2 SYDVKM. Inclusive of the bounding cysteine and phenylalanine, the CDR3 is 15 residues long. Kept here is only the CDR3 DNA, which spans 45 bases and is read in frame from base 1. This clonotype has ten or more counts. There is no known antigen for this receptor. Per-base qualities were not stored, and no clone one base away is much larger. Here the chain combines TRBV28 and TRBJ1-2; 7 nucleotides in the junction match TRBD1. The sequencing used PBMCs, collected at surgery. The sequence came from a male donor with early-stage non-small cell lung cancer. The CDR3 reads as follows: CASSPLSPTGSGYTF. The sequenced DNA is TGTGCCAGCAGTCCTCTCAGCCCGACAGGGAGCGGCTACACCTTC.